The 28 T cell receptor beta chains presented below share a single source sample, sequenced in a study of control samples from healthy donors and cancer patients. TCRdb's table, derived via immunoSEQ multiplex PCR, lists solely in-frame clones and lacks some. The sample holds roughly 79,000 clones, roughly 84% seen once. Sequenced input: blood. The source of these receptors is a man between 45 and 60 years old in good health.

This clone has more than one count but fewer than ten. The V call is TRBV11-2, the J call TRBJ2-6; D is perhaps TRBD1 (6 bases). Trimming removed 5 bases at V and 1 base at J, with 9 bases between. This CDR3 contains 15 residues. Germline lookup yields CDR1 SGHAT and CDR2 FQNNGV. In nucleotides, the CDR3 is TGTGCCAGCAGCCGAACAGGGTCTGGGGCCAACGTCCTGACTTTC. Its translation: CASSRTGSGANVLTF.

V and J are TRBV27 and TRBJ2-1, with D unresolved. CDR1 and CDR2 from the germline V gene are MNHEY and SMNVEV (reference sequence). Trimming cost V 7 bases and J 6 bases, with 13 bases left between them. The CDR3 length is 13 residues. The CDR3 reads CASKPSGGNEQFF. CDR3 nucleotide sequence: TGTGCCAGCAAACCCTCGGGTGGCAATGAGCAGTTCTTC.

The gene calls are TRBV6-2 or TRBV6-3 and TRBJ2-7; 7 bases fit TRBD1. V shed 5 bases, J shed 0 bases, and the junction held 13 bases outside the gene matches. CDR3 length: 17 residues. Germline V gene sequence: CDR1 MNHEY, CDR2 SVGEGT. The CDR3 sequence: CASSGAGGDSASYEQYF. CDR3 DNA sequence: TGTGCCAGCAGTGGGGCCGGTGGGGACAGCGCCTCCTACGAGCAGTACTTC.

This sequence joins TRBV5-1 and TRBJ1-1, with D possibly being TRBD1 (6 bases). V gave up 4 bases and J gave up 2 bases, with 15 bases separating them. Germline V gene sequence: CDR1 SGHRS, CDR2 YFSETQ. CDR3 length: 15 amino acids. The CDR3 loop reads CASSPDGQPNTEAFF. As DNA, the CDR3 is TGCGCCAGCAGCCCTGACGGACAGCCCAACACTGAAGCTTTCTTT.

V usage is TRBV7-2 and J usage is TRBJ2-1; possible D gene TRBD1, 5 bases. V lost 1 base to trimming and J lost 3 bases, with 10 bases between them. CDR3 length: 15 amino acids. Germline V gene sequence: CDR1 SGHTA, CDR2 FQGNSA. The DNA of the CDR3 is TGTGCCAGCAGCTTAGTCGACAGCATCTACAATGAGCAGTTCTTC. Protein: CASSLVDSIYNEQFF.

The CDR3 region has the DNA TGTGCCAGCAGCTTGGGTCAGAAAAACACTGAAGCTTTCTTT. Its translation is CASSLGQKNTEAFF. This chain connects TRBV7-2 to TRBJ1-1; no reliable D call. The V gene's germline CDR1 is SGHTA and CDR2 FQGNSA. The V end lost 3 bases, the J end lost 2 bases, and 10 bases lay between the germline ends. CDR3 size: 14 residues.

V and J are TRBV7-8 and TRBJ2-1; D not resolved. Trimming took 6 bases from V and 7 from J, leaving 16 bases between them. This CDR3 is built from 14 residues. Germline assignment: CDR1 SGHVS and CDR2 FQNEAQ. CDR3 coding DNA: TGTGCCAGCAGGGTGGAATGGCTAACAAATGAGCAGTTCTTC. Translating gives CASRVEWLTNEQFF.

This sequence joins TRBV6-2 or TRBV6-3 and TRBJ2-7; the D gene is possibly TRBD1 (6 bases). This CDR3 has 13 residues. Trimming cost V 2 bases and J 7 bases, with 12 bases left between them. Germline CDR1 reads MNHEY; CDR2 reads SVGEGT. The CDR3 sequence: CASSYARRGEQYF. CDR3 nucleotides: TGTGCCAGCAGTTACGCCCGCAGGGGAGAGCAGTACTTC.

The rearrangement joins TRBV18 to TRBJ1-2; TRBD1 matches at 7 bases. The CDR3 extends over 13 amino acids. With 3 bases clipped from V and 3 bases from J, the junction kept 1 base outside the gene matches. Germline V gene lookup returns CDR1 KGHSH and CDR2 LQKENI. The CDR3, as DNA: TGTGCCAGCTCACCCGACAGGGACTATGGCTACACCTTC. It translates to CASSPDRDYGYTF.

The V and J genes are TRBV7-9 and TRBJ2-5, with TRBD1 as a possible D gene (8 bases). V was trimmed by 7 bases and J by 4 bases, leaving 16 bases between them. This CDR3 has 14 amino acids. The V gene's germline CDR1 is SEHNR and CDR2 FQNEAQ (reference sequence). DNA of the CDR3: TGTGCCAGCACCGAACAGGGGGGGCGAGAGACCCAGTACTTC. This translates into CASTEQGGRETQYF.

The V call is TRBV4-1, the J call TRBJ1-2, with D possibly TRBD1 on 5 matching bases. This CDR3 is 15 amino acids long. Germline V gives CDR1 MGHRA, CDR2 YSYEKL. Trimming removed 0 bases from V and 8 bases from J, with 16 bases in between. CDR3 DNA: TGCGCCAGCAGCCAAGAGCGGCAGGGAGGATTAGGCTACACCTTC. Its translation: CASSQERQGGLGYTF.

The V and J genes are TRBV4-1 and TRBJ2-5; the D is unclear. This CDR3 has 12 residues. Germline V CDR1 and CDR2: MGHRA, YSYEKL. V lost 1 base, J lost 5 bases, and 5 bases lay in between. The CDR3 reads CASSQVRETQYF. The CDR3 DNA sequence: TGCGCCAGCAGCCAAGTCCGGGAGACCCAGTACTTC.

J is TRBJ2-1 and V is TRBV19; 15 bases line up with TRBD2. Germline CDR1 reads LNHDA; CDR2 reads SQIVND (reference sequence). Trimming cost V 2 bases and J 11 bases; bases outside gene matches: 4. This CDR3 region has 15 residues. The CDR3 protein is CASSISGLAGGKQFF. The CDR3 coding sequence is TGTGCCAGTAGTATATCCGGACTAGCGGGAGGGAAGCAGTTCTTC.

CDR3 protein: CASSGQENGYTF. CDR3 nucleotide sequence: TGTGCCAGCAGTGGACAGGAGAATGGCTACACCTTC. The gene calls are TRBV27 and TRBJ1-2; 7 bases are a match to TRBD1. V lost 5 bases and J lost 6; bases outside the gene matches: 3. CDR3 length equals 12 residues. Germline V gene data show CDR1 as MNHEY and CDR2 as SMNVEV (reference sequence).

The rearrangement links TRBV28 to TRBJ1-1, with TRBD1 identical over 9 bases. Germline V CDR1 and CDR2: MDHEN, SYDVKM. With 2 bases clipped from V and 0 bases from J, the junction kept 1 base outside the gene matches. This CDR3 has 15 amino acids. CDR3 in amino acids: CASSLGTGLNTEAFF. CDR3 DNA: TGTGCCAGCAGTTTAGGGACAGGGTTGAACACTGAAGCTTTCTTT.

This clone has just one count. The chain combines TRBV6-6 with TRBJ2-3; D is unclear. CDR1 MNHNY and CDR2 SVGAGI come from the germline V gene (reference sequence). V dropped 5 bases and J dropped 7 bases, with 7 bases sitting between them. The CDR3 spans 11 residues. In DNA, the CDR3 is TGTGCCAGCAGTGACAAGCATACGCAGTATTTT. Protein product: CASSDKHTQYF.

About this clone: This sample includes further DNA sequences coding for the same CDR3. The chain uses TRBV7-2 and TRBJ2-7; 7 positions match TRBD1. From germline, CDR1 is SGHTA and CDR2 FQGNSA. This CDR3 contains 12 residues. The ends lost 1 base at V and 9 bases at J; junction bases unmatched: 3. The CDR3 coding sequence is TGTGCCAGCAGCTTAGACAGGGGTGGGCAGTACTTC. It specifies CASSLDRGGQYF.

This clone was picked up one time. The gene calls are TRBV19 and TRBJ1-2; D remains unclear. V was clipped by 0 bases and J by 2 bases, with 10 bases between them. The CDR3 is 15 residues long. From germline, CDR1 is LNHDA and CDR2 SQIVND (reference sequence). The CDR3 sequence is CASSIDHGQNYGYTF. In DNA form, the CDR3 reads TGTGCCAGTAGTATAGATCACGGCCAGAACTATGGCTACACCTTC.

The rearrangement uses TRBV19 and TRBJ1-5, with D unclear. This CDR3 spans 13 amino acids. Trimming cost V 9 bases and J 4 bases, with 13 bases left between them. Germline-derived CDR1 and CDR2 are LNHDA and SQIVND (reference sequence). Here the CDR3 DNA reads TGTGCCAGCGGACGGAGTTTTAATCAGCCCCAGCATTTT. This gives the protein CASGRSFNQPQHF.

This chain uses TRBV10-3 with TRBJ2-1; D is uncertain. In germline, CDR1 is ENHRY, CDR2 SYGVKD. The CDR3 is 13 amino acids. Trimming took off 7 bases at V and 8 bases at J, with 15 bases between the two ends. The CDR3 sequence is CAINDGPGDEQFF. The CDR3 nucleotides are TGTGCCATCAATGACGGACCCGGCGATGAGCAGTTCTTC.

In nucleotides, the CDR3 is TGTGCCAGCAGCTTAGAAGTCTCCTACAATGAGCAGTTCTTC. It yields the protein CASSLEVSYNEQFF. This chain links TRBV7-9 with TRBJ2-1; D gene unclear. Trimming shortened V by 1 base and J by 0 bases, and 4 bases separated the two germline ends. Germline V gene data show CDR1 as SEHNR and CDR2 as FQNEAQ (reference sequence). This CDR3 is 14 amino acids long.

The chain recombines TRBV7-8 with TRBJ2-7, with 7 bases that match TRBD1. Trimming cost V 0 bases and J 5 bases; bases outside gene matches: 4. Looked up from germline, CDR1 is SGHVS and CDR2 is FQNEAQ. The CDR3 is 14 residues long. CDR3 sequence: CASSLARGGHEQYF. The CDR3 bases are TGTGCCAGCAGCTTAGCGAGAGGGGGCCACGAGCAGTACTTC.

This clone occurred many times. The chain uses TRBV9 and TRBJ2-1; maybe TRBD1 (6 bases). Trimming took 2 bases from V and 5 from J, leaving 11 bases between them. CDR1 is SGDLS and CDR2 is YYNGEE in the germline V gene. The CDR3 sequence is 14 residues long. The CDR3 loop is CASSVGQRDNEQFF. In DNA form, the CDR3 reads TGTGCCAGCAGCGTCGGACAGAGAGACAATGAGCAGTTCTTC.

The V call is TRBV5-1, the J call TRBJ2-7, with D maybe TRBD2 (5 bases). The germline V gene has CDR1 SGHRS and CDR2 YFSETQ. Deletions cut 1 base from V and 0 bases from J, with 14 bases between. The CDR3 totals 16 residues. CDR3 coding DNA: TGCGCCAGCAGCTTGAATATCGGGGAGCACTCCTACGAGCAGTACTTC. Translating it yields CASSLNIGEHSYEQYF.

This chain joins TRBV5-6 and TRBJ2-7, with 9 positions matching TRBD1. Germline CDR1 SGHDT, CDR2 YYEEEE. Losses at the gene ends were 4 bases for V and 5 bases for J; bases not matched to a gene: 7. The CDR3 has 14 amino acids. The CDR3 nucleotides are TGTGCCAGCAGCCTACAGGGGGCGCGCGACGAGCAGTACTTC. Translation: CASSLQGARDEQYF.

V and J are TRBV4-3 and TRBJ2-7; D call uncertain. The CDR3 length is 9 residues. Per germline, CDR1 LGHNA and CDR2 YSLEER. Deletions cut 7 bases from V and 2 bases from J, with 0 bases between. The CDR3 sequence is CASTYEQYF. DNA of the CDR3: TGCGCCAGCACCTACGAGCAGTACTTC.

V is TRBV30 and J is TRBJ2-3; possibly TRBD1 or TRBD2 for D (6 bases each). The CDR3 covers 13 residues. Germline CDR1 is GTSNPN and CDR2 is SVGIG (reference sequence). The V end was cut by 8 bases, the J end by 1 base, with 13 bases between. CDR3: CASRGRRTDTQYF. The CDR3 DNA sequence: TGTGCCAGTCGGGGGCGCCGCACAGATACGCAGTATTTT.

This rearrangement joins TRBV4-3 to TRBJ2-1; 8 bases match TRBD2. J was trimmed by 4 bases and V by 0 bases; bases with no gene match: 8. This CDR3 has 17 amino acids. Germline V lookup: CDR1 LGHNA, CDR2 YSLEER. The CDR3 coding sequence is TGCGCCAGCAGCCAAGACGGACGGGAGGGCTGGTACAATGAGCAGTTCTTC. This gives the protein CASSQDGREGWYNEQFF.